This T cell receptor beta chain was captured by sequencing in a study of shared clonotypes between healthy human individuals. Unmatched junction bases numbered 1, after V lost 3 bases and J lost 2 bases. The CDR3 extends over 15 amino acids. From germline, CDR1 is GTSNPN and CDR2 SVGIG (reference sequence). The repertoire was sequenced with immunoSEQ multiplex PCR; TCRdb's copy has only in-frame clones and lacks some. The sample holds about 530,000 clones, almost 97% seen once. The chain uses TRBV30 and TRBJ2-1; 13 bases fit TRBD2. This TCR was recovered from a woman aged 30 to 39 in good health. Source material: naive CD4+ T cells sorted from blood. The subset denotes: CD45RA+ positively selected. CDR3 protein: CAWRLAGGPYNEQFF. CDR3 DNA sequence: TGTGCCTGGAGACTAGCGGGAGGGCCCTACAATGAGCAGTTCTTC.